The entry below describes one T cell receptor beta chain. This record belongs to a study of blood T cell repertoires in COVID-19. Looking at the study overall: Specimens from acute and convalescent COVID-19 originated in the United States, Italy and Spain. T cells, B-cell-depleted T cells, or PBMCs supplied cDNA or gDNA.

This CDR3 spans 18 amino acids. Germline lookup yields CDR1 MNHNS and CDR2 SASEGT. Germline trimming cut 4 bases from V and 3 bases from J; bases unmatched to any gene: 13. In the study's own analysis: Amplification with reference gene primers provided the estimates of nucleated cell counts. Libraries were prepared by immunoSEQ multiplex PCR; TCRdb keeps only in-frame clonotypes and omits some of them. The DNA gave D and trimming, while V, J and clone size come from that table. There are 150,000 to 180,000 clones in the sample; roughly 83% occur only once, and 9.5% to 13% lies in the top ten. Seattle patient enrollment occurred during active infection, with longitudinal follow-up thereafter.

Material: peripheral blood. The TCR originated in an older woman with COVID-19, enrolled during active disease. The chain has TRBV6-1 and TRBJ1-4; 8 positions agree with TRBD1. The CDR3 nucleotides read TGTGCCAGCAGTGGCCTCCCAGGGGGCTTAACCCCTAATGAAAAACTGTTTTTT. Translating gives CASSGLPGGLTPNEKLFF.